This T cell receptor beta chain was recorded in a study of CD8 T cells in Susac syndrome. The study's findings and limits: The TCR sequencing and HLA analysis in the study involved a relatively small number of individuals, as the study acknowledged.

Reverse transcription used roughly 0.5 to 1 ug RNA and random hexamers. Amplification of TCR beta CDR3 spanned 54 Vbeta and 13 Jbeta via immunoSEQ multiplex PCR. Using its own MiXCR run on the immunoSEQ multiplex PCR reads, TCRdb lists one record per CDR3 protein. The sample holds hundreds of thousands of distinct CDR3 sequences, around 85% seen once. Treatment-naive patients with stable or active relapsing-remitting disease were the multiple sclerosis controls. The CD8+ and CD4+ T cells were isolated magnetically using a negative isolation approach, whereas the TEMRA cells were enriched by FACS. Concerning this clonotype: Its target is not known.

Germline V lookup: CDR1 SGHRS, CDR2 YFSETQ. CDR3 length equals 16 residues. Trimming removed 3 bases at V and 6 bases at J, with 19 bases between. The rearrangement uses TRBV5-1 and TRBJ2-1; D remains unclear. Sequenced material: CD8+ T cells from PBMCs. The clonotype originates from a human donor with multiple sclerosis. CDR3 in amino acids: CASSSFLGPIFNEQFF. CDR3 DNA: TGCGCCAGCAGCTCGTTCCTCGGGCCTATATTCAATGAGCAGTTCTTC.